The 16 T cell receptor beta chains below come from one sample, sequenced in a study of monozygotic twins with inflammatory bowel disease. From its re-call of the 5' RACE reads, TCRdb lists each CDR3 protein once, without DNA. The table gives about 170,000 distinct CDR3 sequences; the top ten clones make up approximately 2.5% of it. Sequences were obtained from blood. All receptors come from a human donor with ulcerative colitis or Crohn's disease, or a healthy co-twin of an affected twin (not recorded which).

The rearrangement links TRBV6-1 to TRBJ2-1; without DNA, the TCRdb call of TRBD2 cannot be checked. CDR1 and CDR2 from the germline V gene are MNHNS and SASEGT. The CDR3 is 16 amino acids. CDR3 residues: CASSVRATPTSNEQFF.

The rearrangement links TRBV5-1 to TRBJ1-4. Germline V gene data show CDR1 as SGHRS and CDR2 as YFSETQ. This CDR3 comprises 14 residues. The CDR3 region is CASSQVANHEKLFF.

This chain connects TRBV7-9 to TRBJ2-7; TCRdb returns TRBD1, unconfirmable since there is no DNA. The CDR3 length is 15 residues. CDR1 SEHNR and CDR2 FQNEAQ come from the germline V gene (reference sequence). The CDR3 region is CASSFAGGSYSEQYF.

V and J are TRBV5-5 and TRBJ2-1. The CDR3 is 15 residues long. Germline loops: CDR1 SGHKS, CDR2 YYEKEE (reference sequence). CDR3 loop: CASSTPVGALGEQFF.

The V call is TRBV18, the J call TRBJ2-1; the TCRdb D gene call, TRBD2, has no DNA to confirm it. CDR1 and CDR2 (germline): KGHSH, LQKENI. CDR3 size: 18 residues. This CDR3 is CASSPLTSGGSSYNEQFF.

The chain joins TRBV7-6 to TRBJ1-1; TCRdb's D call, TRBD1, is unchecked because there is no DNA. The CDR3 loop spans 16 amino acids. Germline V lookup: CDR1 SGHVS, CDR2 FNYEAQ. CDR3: CASSLAPQGDPLRAFF. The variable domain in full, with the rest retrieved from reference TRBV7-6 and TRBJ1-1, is GAGVSQSPRYKVTKRGQDVALRCDPISGHVSLYWYRQALGQGPEFLTYFNYEAQQDKSGLPNDRFSAERPEGSISTLTIQRTEQRDSAMYRCASSLAPQGDPLRAFFGQGTRLTVV.

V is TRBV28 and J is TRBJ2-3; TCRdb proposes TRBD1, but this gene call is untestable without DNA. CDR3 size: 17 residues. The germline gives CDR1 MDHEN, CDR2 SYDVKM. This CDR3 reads CASSSTRWAGKADTQYF. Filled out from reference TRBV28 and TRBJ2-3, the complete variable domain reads DVKVTQSSRYLVKRTGEKVFLECVQDMDHENMFWYRQDPGLGLRLIYFSYDVKMKEKGDIPEGYSVSREKKERFSLILESASTNQTSMYLCASSSTRWAGKADTQYFGPGTRLTVL.

The CDR3 spells CASLGAGSYNEQFF. The rearrangement joins TRBV6-1 to TRBJ2-1; lacking DNA, the TRBD1 call made by TCRdb goes unchecked. There are 14 residues in the CDR3. From germline, CDR1 is MNHNS and CDR2 SASEGT.

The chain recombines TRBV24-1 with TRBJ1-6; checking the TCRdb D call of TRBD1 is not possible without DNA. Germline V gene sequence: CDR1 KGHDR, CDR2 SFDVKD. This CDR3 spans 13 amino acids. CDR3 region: CATKGSYNSPLHF.

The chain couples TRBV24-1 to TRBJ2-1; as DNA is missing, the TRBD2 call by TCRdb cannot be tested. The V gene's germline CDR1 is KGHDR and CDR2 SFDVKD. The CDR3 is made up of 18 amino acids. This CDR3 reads CATSDPRKTSGRTNEQFF.

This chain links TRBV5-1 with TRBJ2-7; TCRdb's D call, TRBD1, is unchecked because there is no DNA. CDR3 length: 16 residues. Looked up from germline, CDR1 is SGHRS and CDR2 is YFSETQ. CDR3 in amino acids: CASSREGTGATYEQYF. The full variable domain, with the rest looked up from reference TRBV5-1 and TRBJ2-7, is KAGVTQTPRYLIKTRGQQVTLSCSPISGHRSVSWYQQTPGQGLQFLFEYFSETQRNKGNFPGRFSGRQFSNSRSEMNVSTLELGDSALYLCASSREGTGATYEQYFGPGTRLTVT.

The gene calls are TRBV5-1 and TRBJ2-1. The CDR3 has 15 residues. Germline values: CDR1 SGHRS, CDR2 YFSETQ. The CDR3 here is CASSLSGNSYNEQFF.

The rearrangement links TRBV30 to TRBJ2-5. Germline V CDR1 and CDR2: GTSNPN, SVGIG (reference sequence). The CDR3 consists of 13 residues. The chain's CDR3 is CAWSLTPVGAQYF.

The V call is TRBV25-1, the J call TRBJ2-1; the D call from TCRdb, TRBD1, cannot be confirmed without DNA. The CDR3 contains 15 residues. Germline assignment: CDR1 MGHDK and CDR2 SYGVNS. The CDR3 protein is CASSRGGLFGNEQFF.

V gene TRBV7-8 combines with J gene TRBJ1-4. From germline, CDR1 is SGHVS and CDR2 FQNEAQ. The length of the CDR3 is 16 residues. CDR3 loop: CASSLVPGATNEKLFF.

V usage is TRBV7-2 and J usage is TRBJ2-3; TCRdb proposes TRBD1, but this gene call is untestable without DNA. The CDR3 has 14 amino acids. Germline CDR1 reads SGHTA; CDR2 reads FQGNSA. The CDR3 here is CASSSQGGTDTQYF.